The 24 T cell receptor beta chains given below trace back to one sample, sequenced in a study of blood T cell repertoires in COVID-19 (dated by TCRdb to the early 2020s). Libraries were prepared through the immunoSEQ multiplex PCR assay. Sourced from immuneACCESS, this table was stored by TCRdb with only in-frame sequences that have V and J called. A share of the clones is absent; for the studies checked, an unresolved V gene accounts for under half, and the remainder has no known explanation. For this sample the table gives about 15,000 clones, of which roughly 75% were detected only once. 20% to 25% of the sample belongs to the ten largest clones. Sequenced sample: peripheral blood. Source of these receptors: a boy aged 2 to 10 with active or convalescent COVID-19.

The genes are TRBV6-4 and TRBJ2-2; D gene uncertain. Trimming removed 6 bases at V and 4 bases at J, with 12 bases between. Per germline, CDR1 MRHNA and CDR2 SNTAGT. The CDR3 length is 14 residues. CDR3 sequence (DNA): TGTGCCAGCAGCCCTGCTAGTTCCACCGGGGAGCTGTTTTTT. Translating gives CASSPASSTGELFF.

The V gene is TRBV6-5, the J gene TRBJ2-5, with D maybe TRBD1 (8 bases). The V gene lost 6 bases and the J gene lost 1 base, with 15 bases spanning the gap. Germline values: CDR1 MNHEY, CDR2 SVGAGI. The CDR3 is 15 amino acids. This CDR3 reads CASRPTGGGQETQYF. As DNA, the CDR3 is TGTGCCAGCAGACCTACAGGGGGGGGCCAAGAGACCCAGTACTTC.

The rearrangement uses TRBV4-1 and TRBJ1-2, with TRBD1 matching over 8 bases. Germline loops: CDR1 MGHRA, CDR2 YSYEKL. The V gene end was trimmed by 4 bases and the J gene end by 1 base; junction bases not matched to a gene: 23. The CDR3 runs to 21 residues. The DNA of the CDR3 is TGCGCCAGCAGCCCCCGGACAGGGCGGCTCGAGTACCCGATCCATAACTATGGCTACACCTTC. It codes for CASSPRTGRLEYPIHNYGYTF.

The chain recombines TRBV5-1 with TRBJ1-1; 7 nucleotides agree with TRBD1. Trimming cost V 0 bases and J 3 bases; bases outside gene matches: 2. The V gene's germline CDR1 is SGHRS and CDR2 YFSETQ. CDR3 length equals 14 residues. The DNA of the CDR3 is TGCGCCAGCAGCTTGGGCAGGGGGGACACTGAAGCTTTCTTT. Translating it yields CASSLGRGDTEAFF.

The chain combines TRBV6-2 or TRBV6-3 with TRBJ2-1; unclear D gene. V lost 2 bases to trimming and J lost 6 bases, with 20 bases between them. The CDR3 is made up of 17 amino acids. Germline loops: CDR1 MNHEY, CDR2 SVGEGT. CDR3 loop: CASSYNGQALGSNEQFF. The CDR3 nucleotides read TGTGCCAGCAGTTACAATGGTCAGGCACTGGGTAGCAATGAGCAGTTCTTC.

In this sample, this clone turned up once. Here the CDR3 DNA reads TGTGCCAGCAGTTTCGAATACGGTGGCGGGAGTCCCTACGAGCAGTACTTC. Translation: CASSFEYGGGSPYEQYF. The J gene is TRBJ2-7, the V gene TRBV28; 7 bases match TRBD2. Germline loops: CDR1 MDHEN, CDR2 SYDVKM. V gave up 3 bases and J gave up 2 bases; unmatched junction bases: 13. This CDR3 is built from 17 residues.

This clone was seen once. The gene calls are TRBV6-5 and TRBJ1-2, with TRBD1 as a possible D gene (5 bases). The CDR3 sequence is 14 residues long. CDR1 is MNHEY, CDR2 SVGAGI, per germline. V lost 8 bases and J lost 3, with 16 bases in between. CDR3 DNA sequence: TGTGCCAGCTACGCGGGGGGACCGTACTATGGCTACACCTTC. Encoded protein: CASYAGGPYYGYTF.

This chain links TRBV5-1 with TRBJ2-1, with TRBD2 matching over 9 bases. The CDR3 totals 15 residues. In germline, CDR1 is SGHRS, CDR2 YFSETQ. With 4 bases clipped from V and 2 bases from J, the junction kept 4 bases outside the gene matches. The CDR3 loop is CASSPIAGAYNEQFF. The CDR3 nucleotides read TGCGCCAGCAGCCCGATAGCGGGAGCCTACAATGAGCAGTTCTTC.

The chain recombines TRBV18 with TRBJ1-5, with D possibly matching TRBD1 (5 bases). Trimming pared 4 bases from V and 8 bases from J, leaving 15 bases between. Germline CDR1 KGHSH, CDR2 LQKENI. The CDR3 has 14 amino acids. CDR3 nucleotide sequence: TGTGCCAGCTCACGGGAGGCAGGGTGGGAGCCCCAGCATTTT. As protein: CASSREAGWEPQHF.

The chain employs TRBV7-9 and TRBJ1-2, with a possible D match to TRBD1 (6 bases). This CDR3 contains 14 residues. Trimming took off 7 bases at V and 2 bases at J, with 14 bases between the two ends. CDR1 and CDR2 from the germline V gene are SEHNR and FQNEAQ (reference sequence). CDR3 in DNA: TGTGCCAGCACTATAGGGGGGGGAAACTATGGCTACACCTTC. The encoded protein is CASTIGGGNYGYTF.

The rearrangement uses TRBV11-2 and TRBJ1-5; D is undetermined. The CDR3 consists of 13 residues. Looked up from germline, CDR1 is SGHAT and CDR2 is FQNNGV. Trimming pared 0 bases from V and 9 bases from J, leaving 9 bases between. The CDR3 coding sequence is TGTGCCAGCAGCTTAGAGTCGGAGCTGCCCCAGCATTTT. Translated, it gives CASSLESELPQHF.

V usage is TRBV7-9 and J usage is TRBJ2-1; D is possibly TRBD2 (6 bases). The CDR3 spans 17 residues. Trimming left V 5 bases short and J 3 bases short, with 20 bases between. CDR1 is SEHNR, CDR2 FQNEAQ, per germline (reference sequence). The CDR3 is CASSPPPRLAIYNEQFF. The CDR3, as DNA: TGTGCCAGCAGCCCCCCTCCGAGGCTAGCGATCTACAATGAGCAGTTCTTC. The whole variable domain, filled in from reference TRBV7-9 and TRBJ2-1, reads DTGVSQNPRHKITKRGQNVTFRCDPISEHNRLYWYRQTLGQGPEFLTYFQNEAQLEKSRLLSDRFSAERPKGSFSTLEIQRTEQGDSAMYLCASSPPPRLAIYNEQFFGPGTRLTVL.

This clone was observed a handful of times. The genes are TRBV4-3 and TRBJ1-2, with 8 bases lining up with TRBD1. The junction had 3 bases not matched to a gene; V was cut back by 4 bases and J by 5 bases. CDR3 length equals 13 residues. The germline V gene has CDR1 LGHNA and CDR2 YSLEER. CDR3 nucleotides: TGCGCCAGCAGCCCGGGACAGGAGTATGGCTACACCTTC. Residues: CASSPGQEYGYTF.

The rearrangement joins TRBV6-5 to TRBJ1-6; tentative D call: TRBD1 (5 bases). Per the germline V gene, CDR1 is MNHEY and CDR2 is SVGAGI. The CDR3 consists of 15 residues. V shed 6 bases and J shed 7 bases, with 16 bases lying between them. The CDR3 DNA sequence: TGTGCCAGCAGCACCTCCGGGACTCGCAATTCACCCCTCCACTTT. The encoded protein is CASSTSGTRNSPLHF.

This rearrangement joins TRBV6-5 to TRBJ2-2; D is perhaps TRBD1 (5 bases). Per the germline V gene, CDR1 is MNHEY and CDR2 is SVGAGI. This CDR3 region has 16 residues. Trimming removed 4 bases from V and 5 bases from J, with 17 bases in between. CDR3 DNA sequence: TGTGCCAGCAGTTTCGGACACTCGAGTGGAACCGGGGAGCTGTTTTTT. The encoded protein is CASSFGHSSGTGELFF.

The chain links TRBV5-1 to TRBJ2-3; D might be TRBD2 (7 bases). CDR3 length equals 15 residues. Germline V gene sequence: CDR1 SGHRS, CDR2 YFSETQ. The germline V and J ends were trimmed by 4 bases and 4 bases, with 16 bases remaining between them. CDR3 nucleotide sequence: TGCGCCAGCAGCGCAACTCGGGGGGCTCCAGATACGCAGTATTTT. Translation: CASSATRGAPDTQYF.

The chain recombines TRBV28 with TRBJ1-1; 7 nucleotides line up with TRBD1. The length of the CDR3 is 14 residues. The germline V gene has CDR1 MDHEN and CDR2 SYDVKM. The CDR3 protein is CGCRDRRFNTEAFF. The CDR3 nucleotides read TGTGGTTGCCGGGACAGAAGATTTAACACTGAAGCTTTCTTT.

This clone appeared a few times. This chain connects TRBV2 to TRBJ1-2; D call uncertain. Trimming removed 6 bases at V and 5 bases at J, with 10 bases between. Germline-derived CDR1 and CDR2 are SNHLY and FYNNEI. The CDR3 length is 12 residues. CDR3 sequence: CASSPGGYGYTF. The DNA for the CDR3 is TGTGCCAGCAGCCCGGGAGGGTATGGCTACACCTTC. The whole variable domain, filled in from reference TRBV2 and TRBJ1-2, reads EPEVTQTPSHQVTQMGQEVILRCVPISNHLYFYWYRQILGQKVEFLVSFYNNEISEKSEIFDDQFSVERPDGSNFTLKIRSTKLEDSAMYFCASSPGGYGYTFGSGTRLTVV.

The rearrangement uses TRBV28 and TRBJ2-5, with D possibly matching TRBD2 (7 bases). Per germline, CDR1 MDHEN and CDR2 SYDVKM. This CDR3 has 17 residues. V was pared by 4 bases and J by 6 bases, with 24 bases between. The CDR3 loop reads CASSYFLDGGGGKTQYF. DNA for the CDR3: TGTGCCAGCAGTTACTTCCTGGACGGGGGAGGGGGAAAGACCCAGTACTTC.

The chain joins TRBV7-2 to TRBJ1-2, with TRBD1 identical over 10 bases. V lost 4 bases to trimming and J lost 8 bases; unmatched junction nucleotides: 7. The CDR3 is 14 residues long. Per germline, CDR1 SGHTA and CDR2 FQGNSA. The CDR3 loop is CASSSPGQGGGYTF. For the CDR3, the DNA is TGTGCCAGCAGCTCACCCGGACAGGGGGGGGGCTACACCTTC.

The chain has TRBV29-1 and TRBJ1-2; 9 bases agree with TRBD1. From germline, CDR1 is SQVTM and CDR2 ANQGSEA. The CDR3 totals 14 residues. The ends lost 7 bases at V and 8 bases at J; junction bases unmatched: 14. CDR3 sequence (DNA): TGCAGCGCCTCTTACCCCGGGACAGGGAGAGGCTACACCTTC. Translation gives CSASYPGTGRGYTF.

V usage is TRBV6-6 and J usage is TRBJ1-2; 10 bases map to TRBD1. J gave up 8 bases and V 4 bases, and 10 bases lay outside the gene matches. There are 15 residues in the CDR3. Germline loops: CDR1 MNHNY, CDR2 SVGAGI (reference sequence). CDR3 in DNA: TGTGCCAGCAGTTCCTTACGACAGGGGGCGAGGGGCTACACCTTC. This gives the protein CASSSLRQGARGYTF.

The chain carries TRBV28 and TRBJ1-2, with D maybe TRBD1 (5 bases). This CDR3 has 12 amino acids. Germline CDR1 and CDR2: MDHEN and SYDVKM. Trimming took 7 bases from V and 1 from J, leaving 7 bases between them. CDR3 amino acids: CASTGVNYGYTF. As DNA, the CDR3 is TGTGCCAGCACGGGGGTTAACTATGGCTACACCTTC.

The rearrangement uses TRBV29-1 and TRBJ2-3; TRBD2 matches at 10 bases. Unmatched junction bases numbered 0, after V lost 6 bases and J lost 0 bases. This CDR3 is 13 amino acids long. Germline V gives CDR1 SQVTM, CDR2 ANQGSEA. DNA for the CDR3: TGCAGCGTAGCGGGGGGGAGCACAGATACGCAGTATTTT. Its translation: CSVAGGSTDTQYF.